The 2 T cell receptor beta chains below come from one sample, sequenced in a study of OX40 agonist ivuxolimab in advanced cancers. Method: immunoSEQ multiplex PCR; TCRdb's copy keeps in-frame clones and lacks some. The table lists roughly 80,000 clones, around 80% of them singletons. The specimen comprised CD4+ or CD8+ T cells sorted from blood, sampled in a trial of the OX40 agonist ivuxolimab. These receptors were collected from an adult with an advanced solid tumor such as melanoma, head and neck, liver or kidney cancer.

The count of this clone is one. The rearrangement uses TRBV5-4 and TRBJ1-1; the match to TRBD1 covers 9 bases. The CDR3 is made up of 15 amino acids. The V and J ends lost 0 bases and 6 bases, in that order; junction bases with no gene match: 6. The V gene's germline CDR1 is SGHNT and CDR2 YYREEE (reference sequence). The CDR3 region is CASSLGDRELAEAFF. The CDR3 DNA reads TGTGCCAGCAGCTTGGGGGACAGGGAGCTCGCTGAAGCTTTCTTT.

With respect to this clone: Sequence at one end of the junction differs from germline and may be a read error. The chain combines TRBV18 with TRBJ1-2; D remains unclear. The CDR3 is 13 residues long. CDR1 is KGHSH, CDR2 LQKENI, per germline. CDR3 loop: CASSGVRTPEPAF. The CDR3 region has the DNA TGTGCCAGCTCCGGGGTTAGGACTCCCGAGCCCGCCTTC.